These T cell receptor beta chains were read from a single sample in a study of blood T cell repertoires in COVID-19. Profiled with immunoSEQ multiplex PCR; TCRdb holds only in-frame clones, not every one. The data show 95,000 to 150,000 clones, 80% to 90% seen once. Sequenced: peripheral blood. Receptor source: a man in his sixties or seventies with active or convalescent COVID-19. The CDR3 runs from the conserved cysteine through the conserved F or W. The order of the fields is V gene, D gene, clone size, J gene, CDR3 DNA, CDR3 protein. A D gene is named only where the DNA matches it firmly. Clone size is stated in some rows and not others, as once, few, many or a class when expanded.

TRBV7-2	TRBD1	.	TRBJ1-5	TGTGCCAGCAGCTTAATGGACAGGGGGTCAGGACAGCCCCAGCATTTT	CASSLMDRGSGQPQHF
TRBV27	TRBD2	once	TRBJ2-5	TGTGCCAGCAGTACCGCCGGGGCGGGAGGTGGGCAAGAGACCCAGTACTTC	CASSTAGAGGGQETQYF
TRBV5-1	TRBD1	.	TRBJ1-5	TGCGCCAGCAGCGTGGGACAGGACAATCAGCCCCAGCATTTT	CASSVGQDNQPQHF
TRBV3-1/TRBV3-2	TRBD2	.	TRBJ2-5	TGTGCCAGCAGCCAAGGGACTAGCGCGGCGGGGGCCCAGTACTTC	CASSQGTSAAGAQYF
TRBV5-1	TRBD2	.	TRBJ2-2	TGCGCCAGCAGCTTGGTCCTAGCGGGAGGGCCGAGCACCGGGGAGCTGTTTTTT	CASSLVLAGGPSTGELFF
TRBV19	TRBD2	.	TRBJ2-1	TGTGCCAGTAGTACTCTAGCGGGCAACAATGAGCAGTTCTTC	CASSTLAGNNEQFF
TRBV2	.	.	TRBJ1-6	TGTGCCAGCAGTGACAGCTATAATTCACCCCTCCACTTT	CASSDSYNSPLHF
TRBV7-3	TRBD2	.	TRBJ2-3	TGTGCCAGCAGCTTCGGACTAGCGGGAGGGCCGGATACGCAGTATTTT	CASSFGLAGGPDTQYF
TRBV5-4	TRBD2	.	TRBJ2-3	TGTGCCAGCAGCTTGTGGGGAGGGGGCACAGATACGCAGTATTTT	CASSLWGGGTDTQYF
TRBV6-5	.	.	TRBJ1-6	TGTGCCAGCAGTTCGGTCGCTAATTCACCCCTCCACTTT	CASSSVANSPLHF
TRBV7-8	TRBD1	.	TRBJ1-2	TGTGCCAGCAGCCCCGATGGGACAGATTATGGCTACACCTTC	CASSPDGTDYGYTF
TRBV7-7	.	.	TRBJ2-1	TGTGCTAGCAGCTTAGGGGTCGGAGGGGGCTTGGATGAGCAGTTCTTC	CASSLGVGGGLDEQFF
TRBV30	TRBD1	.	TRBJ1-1	TGTGCCGGCCATGGACAGGGGAGGACTGAAGCTTTCTTT	CAGHGQGRTEAFF
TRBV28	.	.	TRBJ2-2	TGTGCCAGCAGTTTGATAGGGGTCAGAACCGGGGAGCTGTTTTTT	CASSLIGVRTGELFF
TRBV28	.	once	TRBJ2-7	TGTGCCAGCAGCTCGGGACTCTCCACCTCCTACGAGCAGTACTTC	CASSSGLSTSYEQYF
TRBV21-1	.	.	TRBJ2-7	TGTGCCAGCAGCAAGGGGACAGCCTACGAGCAGTACTTC	CASSKGTAYEQYF
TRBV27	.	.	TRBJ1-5	TGTGCCAGCAGTTTATTAGGAGGCAATCAGCCCCAGCATTTT	CASSLLGGNQPQHF
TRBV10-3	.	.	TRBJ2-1	TGTGCCATCAGTGAAGGTCTCGGGGAGAGCTCCTACAATGAGCAGTTCTTC	CAISEGLGESSYNEQFF
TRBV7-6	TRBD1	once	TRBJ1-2	TGTGCCAGCAGCTCCCGACCATTGACAGGGAAGGATGGCTACACCTTC	CASSSRPLTGKDGYTF
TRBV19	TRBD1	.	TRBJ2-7	TGTGCCAGTAGTACGAAAGGGACAGGGGCCAGCTCCTACGAGCAGTACTTC	CASSTKGTGASSYEQYF
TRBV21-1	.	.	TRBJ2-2	TGTGCCAGCAGCAAAAGGAAGGGGGAGATGACTACCGGGGAGCTGTTTTTT	CASSKRKGEMTTGELFF
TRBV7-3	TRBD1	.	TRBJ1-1	TGTGCCAGCAGCGTAGGACAGGGATCCGCAGCTTTCTTT	CASSVGQGSAAFF
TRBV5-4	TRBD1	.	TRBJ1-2	TGTGCCAGCAGCCTAGGGACAGCCCCGGCGAACTATGGCTACACCTTC	CASSLGTAPANYGYTF
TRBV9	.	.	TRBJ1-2	TGTGCCAGCAGCTCCCGAGCCCGCTATGGCTACACCTTC	CASSSRARYGYTF
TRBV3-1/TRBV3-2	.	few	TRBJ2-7	TGTGCCAGCGGCTTTCACCGGGGTTCCGAGCAGTACTTC	CASGFHRGSEQYF
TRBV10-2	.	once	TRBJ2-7	TGCGCCATCTCTCTCGGACTCTTCTCCTACGAGCAGTACTTC	CAISLGLFSYEQYF
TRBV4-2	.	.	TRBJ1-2	TGTGCCAGCAGCCCACAGGTGAACTATGGCTACACCTTC	CASSPQVNYGYTF
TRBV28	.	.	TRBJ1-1	TGTGCCAGCAGTTCCTCCATGACACTTAACACTGAAGCTTTCTTT	CASSSSMTLNTEAFF
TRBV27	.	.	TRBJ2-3	TGTGCCAGCAGTCCTCTTAGCACAGATACGCAGTATTTT	CASSPLSTDTQYF
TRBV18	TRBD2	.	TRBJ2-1	TGTGCCAGCTCACCACTCGGGACTAGCGGGGGTTCCTACAATGAGCAGTTCTTC	CASSPLGTSGGSYNEQFF
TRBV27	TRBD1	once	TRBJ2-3	TGTGCCAGCAGTACCCGCCGTGCAGGGGGTGGGGATACGCAGTATTTT	CASSTRRAGGGDTQYF
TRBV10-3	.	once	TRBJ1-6	TGTGCCATCTGGGGGGGCCGTAATTCACCCCTCCACTTT	CAIWGGRNSPLHF
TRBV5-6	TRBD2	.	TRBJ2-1	TGTGCCAGCAGCCCACGAGGGAGCGGGAGGAACAATGAGCAGTTCTTC	CASSPRGSGRNNEQFF
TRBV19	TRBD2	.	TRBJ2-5	TGTGCCAGTAGTATAGATGTCGGAGCGGGAATGCAAGAGACCCAGTACTTC	CASSIDVGAGMQETQYF
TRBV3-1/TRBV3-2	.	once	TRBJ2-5	TGTGCCAGCAGCCAAGATCTGGGAGCCCTCCAAGAGACCCAGTACTTC	CASSQDLGALQETQYF
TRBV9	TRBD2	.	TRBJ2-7	TGTGCCAGCAGCCCTAGGCCGACTAGCGGGGGCTACGAGCAGTACTTC	CASSPRPTSGGYEQYF
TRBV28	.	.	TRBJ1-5	TGTGCCAGCAGAAACCCGGGACACAGTGCCCAGCCCCAGCATTTT	CASRNPGHSAQPQHF
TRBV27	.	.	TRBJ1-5	TGTGCCAGCAGTTTTTCGGGTGGTAGCAATCAGCCCCAGCATTTT	CASSFSGGSNQPQHF
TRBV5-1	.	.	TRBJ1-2	TGCGCCAGCAGCTTGGGTCAGGGGTCATCAAACTATGGCTACACCTTC	CASSLGQGSSNYGYTF
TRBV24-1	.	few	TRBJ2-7	TGTGCCACCAGTGATTTAGTCGGTGAGGCCTACGAGCAGTACTTC	CATSDLVGEAYEQYF
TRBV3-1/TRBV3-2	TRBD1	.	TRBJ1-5	TGTGCCAGCAGCCCAGGGGGGAATCAGCCCCAGCATTTT	CASSPGGNQPQHF
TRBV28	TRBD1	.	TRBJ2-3	TGTGCCAGCAGTCCCAGGGGCAGGGGGTTTACAGATACGCAGTATTTT	CASSPRGRGFTDTQYF